This T cell receptor beta chain was obtained from a study of beta chain features in type 1 diabetes. Study in general: The patient and healthy donor groups were comparable for age, gender and cell yields. Sorted cell examination encompassed approximately 110 million cells across all samples. Whole-study results and caveats: There was a moderate but significant shortening of TCRB CDR3s in all four CD4+ subsets of Type 1 diabetes patients. Because the template was cDNA, high-expressing cells might be over-represented.

A word on this clone: Antigen unknown.

V trimming: 6 bases; J trimming: 2 bases; junction bases outside the gene matches: 4. CDR1 is SEHNR and CDR2 is FQNEAQ in the germline V gene (reference sequence). The CDR3 sequence is 15 residues long. Sequenced material consisted of expressed TCRB transcripts (all of the isolated RNA was reverse transcribed). For naive, central memory and regulatory T cell samples, reads averaged roughly 4 million. Using immunoSEQ multiplex PCR, the repertoire was profiled, and TCRdb retains in-frame clones only, with some absent. The table lists 300,000 or so clones, approximately 13% of them singletons. Sequenced input: naive CD4+ T cells from blood. J is TRBJ2-2 and V is TRBV7-9, with 9 bases matching TRBD2. The TCR sequence derives from a woman aged 18-29 years with type 1 diabetes. The CDR3 DNA follows: TGTGCCAGCAGACGACTAGCGGTCAACACCGGGGAGCTGTTTTTT. Protein sequence: CASRRLAVNTGELFF. Drawing the rest from reference TRBV7-9 and TRBJ2-2, the complete variable domain is DTGVSQNPRHKITKRGQNVTFRCDPISEHNRLYWYRQTLGQGPEFLTYFQNEAQLEKSRLLSDRFSAERPKGSFSTLEIQRTEQGDSAMYLCASRRLAVNTGELFFGEGSRLTVL.